What follows describes a single TCR beta chain. Here immunoSEQ multiplex PCR was the method, and the copy in TCRdb shows in-frame clones only, minus some. Among roughly 180,000 clones listed, 70% to 90% were seen once. CDR3 length equals 14 residues. Germline V gene lookup returns CDR1 GTSNPN and CDR2 SVGIG (reference sequence). Trimming removed 4 bases from V and 5 bases from J, with 17 bases in between. This sample is part of a study of blood T cell repertoires in COVID-19. The receptor's source is a woman aged 45 to 65 with COVID-19, enrolled during active disease. Sequenced material: peripheral blood. This rearrangement joins TRBV30 to TRBJ2-5, with D possibly being TRBD2 (5 bases). The CDR3 bases are TGTGCCTGGAAAGGTCTAACGTCGGGGGAGACCCAGTACTTC. Translating it yields CAWKGLTSGETQYF.